This T cell receptor beta chain was identified in a study of spatial heterogeneity in lung cancer. Study information: Where present, follow-up PBMC were sequenced a median of about two years after resection. TCR and UMI combinations that were unique each appeared, on average, more than ten times in raw reads.

Time point denoted: blood at routine non-recurrence follow-up after resection. Whole RNA, which was extracted from tumor, nontumor lung tissue or frozen PBMC, was sequenced without any cell sorting. CDR3 length: 15 residues. Germline V gene data show CDR1 as SGHKS and CDR2 as YYEKEE (reference sequence). Trimming shortened V by 0 bases and J by 9 bases, and 18 bases separated the two germline ends. This clonotype was observed at least ten times. TCRdb used MiXCR to reprocess the 5' RACE reads, holding one entry per CDR3 protein. The sample shows 60,000 to 85,000 distinct CDR3 sequences, roughly 8.9% of them seen only once.

Sequenced here: PBMCs, sampled at follow-up. This sequence joins TRBV5-5 and TRBJ2-5; perhaps TRBD1 as D (5 bases). The clonotype comes from a female donor with early-stage non-small cell lung cancer. Here the CDR3 DNA reads TGTGCCAGCAGCTTGGGACCGGCCAGGGATAAGGCCCAGTACTTC. Its translation: CASSLGPARDKAQYF.